Each of the 21 T cell receptor beta chains below was sequenced from the same sample in a study of neoadjuvant nivolumab and ipilimumab in lung cancer. Sequencing used immunoSEQ multiplex PCR; TCRdb keeps in-frame clones, though not all of them. The sample lists several thousand clones; roughly 89% were seen once. Sequencing used tumor tissue, obtained after neoadjuvant nivolumab, alone or with ipilimumab, at or shortly before surgery. These receptors originate from an adult with non-small cell lung cancer. Some clones in this sample may be carry-over from other donors' samples.

This rearrangement joins TRBV19 to TRBJ1-5; D not resolved. This CDR3 has 14 residues. CDR1 is LNHDA and CDR2 is SQIVND in the germline V gene (reference sequence). The V gene lost 4 bases and the J gene lost 7 bases, with 14 bases spanning the gap. The DNA of the CDR3 is TGTGCCAGTAGTACCCGGGTTGGAGGGCAGCCCCAGCATTTT. Translation gives CASSTRVGGQPQHF.

V is TRBV4-1 and J is TRBJ2-3; 8 positions agree with TRBD1. In germline, CDR1 is MGHRA, CDR2 YSYEKL. J gave up 2 bases and V 4 bases, and 5 bases lay outside the gene matches. The CDR3 sequence is 15 residues long. The CDR3, as DNA: TGCGCCAGCAGCCGCTTGGGACAGGCCACAGATACGCAGTATTTT. It yields the protein CASSRLGQATDTQYF.

The rearrangement links TRBV5-1 to TRBJ2-3; D gene uncertain. Germline V lookup: CDR1 SGHRS, CDR2 YFSETQ. Deletions cut 2 bases from V and 2 bases from J, with 18 bases between. The CDR3 spans 17 residues. The CDR3 sequence: CASSFGNTFSVTDTQYF. The CDR3 DNA is TGCGCCAGCAGCTTTGGGAACACCTTTTCGGTCACAGATACGCAGTATTTT.

The chain employs TRBV7-9 and TRBJ2-7, with 7 bases matching TRBD2. The CDR3 is 13 residues long. J lost 7 bases, V lost 11 bases, and 14 bases had no gene match. Looked up from germline, CDR1 is SEHNR and CDR2 is FQNEAQ (reference sequence). The DNA for the CDR3 is TGTGCCGTTCTGGCGGGAGCCCCTCCGGAGCAGTACTTC. Protein: CAVLAGAPPEQYF. Complete variable domain (other parts from reference TRBV7-9 and TRBJ2-7): DTGVSQNPRHKITKRGQNVTFRCDPISEHNRLYWYRQTLGQGPEFLTYFQNEAQLEKSRLLSDRFSAERPKGSFSTLEIQRTEQGDSAMYLCAVLAGAPPEQYFGPGTRLTVT.

The chain uses TRBV15 and TRBJ2-5; D remains ambiguous. The CDR3 spans 14 residues. Trimming removed 0 bases from V and 4 bases from J, with 9 bases in between. Germline V CDR1 and CDR2: LNHNV, YYDKDF (reference sequence). For the CDR3, the DNA is TGTGCCACCAGCAGAGATCGTAATGGAGAGACCCAGTACTTC. Translated, it gives CATSRDRNGETQYF.

CDR3 amino acids: CASSQGRNWREEYGYTF. The DNA of the CDR3 is TGCGCCAGCAGCCAAGGACGGAATTGGAGGGAAGAATATGGCTACACCTTC. The chain combines TRBV4-3 with TRBJ1-2, with D uncertain. The V and J ends lost 1 base and 5 bases respectively, with 20 bases between them. Germline loops: CDR1 LGHNA, CDR2 YSLEER. The CDR3 spans 17 residues.

This chain links TRBV6-5 with TRBJ2-1, with a possible D match to TRBD2 (6 bases). The CDR3 is 13 residues long. The V gene's germline CDR1 is MNHEY and CDR2 SVGAGI. Between the trimmed V and J ends, which lost 6 bases and 5 bases, there was a span of 11 bases. The CDR3 region is CASSRLGHNEQFF. The DNA of the CDR3 is TGTGCCAGCAGCCGACTAGGCCACAATGAGCAGTTCTTC.

This clone has more than one count but fewer than ten. The gene calls are TRBV4-1 and TRBJ2-7, with D maybe TRBD1 (5 bases). Germline loops: CDR1 MGHRA, CDR2 YSYEKL. V lost 0 bases, J lost 2 bases, and 11 bases lay in between. The CDR3 runs to 15 residues. CDR3 bases: TGCGCCAGCAGCCAAGAACCGACAGTAACCTACGAGCAGTACTTC. This sequence encodes CASSQEPTVTYEQYF.

Note on this clone: An end of the junction differs from the germline gene, which may be a read error. V usage is TRBV2 and J usage is TRBJ2-5; no reliable D call. Germline V CDR1 and CDR2: SNHLY, FYNNEI. This CDR3 region has 12 residues. The CDR3 reads CASREVQETQYF. The CDR3 nucleotides are TGTGCCAGCAGAGAAGTCCAAGAGACCCAGTACTTC. The full variable domain, in which reference TRBV2 and TRBJ2-5 provide the parts outside the CDR3, is EPEVTQTPSHQVTQMGQEVILRCVPISNHLYFYWYRQILGQKVEFLVSFYNNEISEKSEIFDDQFSVERPDGSNFTLKIRSTKLEDSAMYFCASREVQETQYFGPGTRLLVL.

The rearrangement uses TRBV7-9 and TRBJ2-5; 13 bases align to TRBD2. The CDR3 covers 16 residues. The germline gives CDR1 SEHNR, CDR2 FQNEAQ (reference sequence). V lost 5 bases and J lost 3; bases outside the gene matches: 6. Written as DNA, the CDR3 is TGTGCCAGCAGCCCATGGACTAGCGGGAGTAAAGAGACCCAGTACTTC. Amino acid sequence: CASSPWTSGSKETQYF. Variable domain in full (rest from reference TRBV7-9 and TRBJ2-5): DTGVSQNPRHKITKRGQNVTFRCDPISEHNRLYWYRQTLGQGPEFLTYFQNEAQLEKSRLLSDRFSAERPKGSFSTLEIQRTEQGDSAMYLCASSPWTSGSKETQYFGPGTRLLVL.

This sequence joins TRBV5-1 and TRBJ1-4; TRBD1 aligns across 9 bases. The CDR3 totals 13 residues. Germline CDR1 and CDR2: SGHRS and YFSETQ. V was pared by 5 bases and J by 10 bases, with 6 bases of the junction left unmatched. CDR3 amino acids: CASRSGQGGKLFF. CDR3 nucleotide sequence: TGCGCCAGCAGATCGGGACAGGGAGGAAAACTGTTTTTT.

V gene TRBV5-1 combines with J gene TRBJ2-7, with D perhaps given as TRBD1 or TRBD2 (5 bases each). CDR1 is SGHRS and CDR2 is YFSETQ in the germline V gene. The CDR3 has 14 residues. V was shortened by 8 bases and J by 2 bases, with 17 bases between the two germline ends. As DNA, the CDR3 is TGCGCCAGTTATCCCGGGACGGCAACCTACGAGCAGTACTTC. Translating it yields CASYPGTATYEQYF.

The chain is built from TRBV29-1 and TRBJ2-1; TRBD2 is a possible D gene (5 bases). CDR1 and CDR2 from the germline V gene are SQVTM and ANQGSEA. With 5 bases removed from V and 5 bases from J, the gap between germline ends came to 16 bases. The CDR3 contains 14 residues. DNA of the CDR3: TGCAGCGTTAGTCCGAGGGAGCACAACAATGAGCAGTTCTTC. It translates to CSVSPREHNNEQFF.

V is TRBV2 and J is TRBJ2-5, with 9 nucleotides matching TRBD2. The J segment lost 4 bases and the V segment lost 4 bases, leaving 7 bases of the junction unmatched. This CDR3 is 15 amino acids long. Germline CDR1 is SNHLY and CDR2 is FYNNEI. The CDR3 DNA follows: TGTGCCAGCAGTGTGACTAGCGGAGGGGGAGAGACCCAGTACTTC. Protein sequence: CASSVTSGGGETQYF. Filled out from reference TRBV2 and TRBJ2-5, the complete variable domain reads EPEVTQTPSHQVTQMGQEVILRCVPISNHLYFYWYRQILGQKVEFLVSFYNNEISEKSEIFDDQFSVERPDGSNFTLKIRSTKLEDSAMYFCASSVTSGGGETQYFGPGTRLLVL.

V is TRBV29-1 and J is TRBJ2-7, with 10 bases lining up with TRBD1. Losses at the gene ends were 1 base for V and 0 bases for J; bases not matched to a gene: 12. The CDR3 is made up of 18 amino acids. Germline CDR1 reads SQVTM; CDR2 reads ANQGSEA. CDR3 DNA: TGCAGCGTTGAAGTTCCGGGACAGGGGACTCCGAGCTCCTACGAGCAGTACTTC. Translation: CSVEVPGQGTPSSYEQYF.

The CDR3 here is CSAVFSYEQYF. In nucleotides, the CDR3 is TGCAGTGCTGTCTTCTCCTACGAGCAGTACTTC. The J gene is TRBJ2-7, the V gene TRBV20-1; unclear D gene. Germline CDR1 reads DFQATT; CDR2 reads SNEGSKA (reference sequence). This CDR3 is 11 amino acids long. V was cut by 5 bases and J by 0 bases, with 5 bases left in between.

V and J are TRBV6-1 and TRBJ2-1, with D hard to call. V lost 11 bases and J 10 bases, leaving 15 bases between the germline ends. The CDR3 spans 11 residues. CDR1 is MNHNS and CDR2 is SASEGT in the germline V gene. The CDR3 nucleotides read TGTGCCCTCGTACTACCGCGGGAGCAGTTCTTC. Translating gives CALVLPREQFF.

This clone was detected only once. J is TRBJ1-2 and V is TRBV7-8, with 8 bases matching TRBD1. V was clipped by 5 bases and J by 8 bases; unmatched bases: 13. CDR1 is SGHVS and CDR2 is FQNEAQ in the germline V gene. The CDR3 loop spans 15 amino acids. Here the CDR3 DNA reads TGTGCCAGCAGCCCCACCTCGACAGGGGTTGACGGCTACACCTTC. Translating it yields CASSPTSTGVDGYTF.

The chain links TRBV5-1 to TRBJ1-4; D possibly corresponds to TRBD1 (5 bases). V was trimmed by 3 bases and J by 7 bases, leaving 16 bases between them. CDR1 SGHRS and CDR2 YFSETQ come from the germline V gene. CDR3 length: 15 residues. In DNA, the CDR3 is TGCGCCAGCAGCTCCCACGGGGGAATTAGTGAAAAACTGTTTTTT. Its translation: CASSSHGGISEKLFF.

V and J are TRBV7-8 and TRBJ2-5; D might be TRBD2 (5 bases). CDR1 SGHVS and CDR2 FQNEAQ come from the germline V gene. The CDR3 is made up of 12 amino acids. Trimming shortened V by 1 base and J by 5 bases, and 5 bases separated the two germline ends. In nucleotides, the CDR3 is TGTGCCAGCAGCTTAGTAGCGGAGACCCAGTACTTC. Encoded protein: CASSLVAETQYF.

This sequence joins TRBV11-2 and TRBJ2-7, with D tentatively TRBD1 (6 bases). The V and J ends lost 1 base and 3 bases respectively, with 7 bases between them. In germline, CDR1 is SGHAT, CDR2 FQNNGV. The CDR3 runs 13 residues. CDR3 region: CASSLVRGYEQYF. CDR3 sequence (DNA): TGTGCCAGCAGCTTAGTCAGGGGCTACGAGCAGTACTTC.